This TCR beta chain was sequenced during a study of shared clonotypes between healthy human individuals. Study-level points and caveats: Sequencing depth was a factor that was expected to affect clonotype sharing among donors.

Terminally differentiated effector memory CD45RA+ cells were excluded by CCR7 positive selection of CD45RO-negative cells. CDR3 length: 17 residues. V was cut by 3 bases and J by 7 bases, with 21 bases left in between. CDR1 is KGHSH and CDR2 is LQKENI in the germline V gene. The assay was immunoSEQ multiplex PCR, and TCRdb's table has in-frame clones only and misses some. Here the sample spans about 820,000 clones, approximately 92% being singletons. This clone was seen once. Antigen specificity is unknown. The sequenced sample was naive CD8+ T cells sorted from blood. This TCR came from a man younger than 45 in good health. The chain links TRBV18 to TRBJ1-4; D is ambiguous. The CDR3 sequence: CASSPPRRAGSSEKLFF. In nucleotides, the CDR3 is TGTGCCAGCTCACCTCCCAGGAGGGCGGGATCTAGTGAAAAACTGTTTTTT.